These 31 T cell receptor beta chains came from one sample sequenced in a study of blood T cell repertoires in COVID-19. Here immunoSEQ multiplex PCR was the method, and the copy in TCRdb shows in-frame clones only, minus some. This sample carries a few hundred thousand clones, 88% of them seen once, and the ten largest clones take roughly 0.8%. What was sequenced was peripheral blood. These receptors all stem from a woman aged 25-40 years with acute or convalescent COVID-19.

The chain recombines TRBV6-6 with TRBJ2-7, with D possibly being TRBD1 (7 bases). Trimming cost V 2 bases and J 2 bases, with 13 bases left between them. CDR1 and CDR2 (germline): MNHNY, SVGAGI (reference sequence). The CDR3 is 15 residues long. DNA of the CDR3: TGTGCCAGCAGTTACCCGGAGGGGGCAACCTACGAGCAGTACTTC. It yields the protein CASSYPEGATYEQYF.

The chain couples TRBV9 to TRBJ1-1; the D gene is possibly TRBD1 (5 bases). In germline, CDR1 is SGDLS, CDR2 YYNGEE. V was shortened by 4 bases and J by 4 bases, with 11 bases between the two germline ends. This CDR3 comprises 13 residues. CDR3 protein: CASSLGGVTEAFF. The CDR3 nucleotides read TGTGCCAGCAGCCTTGGGGGGGTCACTGAAGCTTTCTTT.

The chain uses TRBV30 and TRBJ1-2; 7 bases are a match to TRBD1. J lost 4 bases, V lost 4 bases, and 6 bases had no gene match. The CDR3 contains 13 residues. Germline CDR1 and CDR2: GTSNPN and SVGIG (reference sequence). CDR3 amino acids: CAWTPGDSYGYTF. DNA of the CDR3: TGTGCCTGGACCCCTGGGGACAGCTATGGCTACACCTTC.

CDR3 sequence reads: CAWGAAETQYF. The CDR3 DNA follows: TGTGCCTGGGGGGCCGCAGAGACCCAGTACTTC. The rearrangement uses TRBV30 and TRBJ2-5; tentative D call: TRBD1 (5 bases). The germline gives CDR1 GTSNPN, CDR2 SVGIG (reference sequence). This CDR3 spans 11 amino acids. V gave up 5 bases and J gave up 4 bases, with 8 bases separating them.

V usage is TRBV6-5 and J usage is TRBJ1-5, with D perhaps TRBD1 (6 bases). The V gene lost 2 bases and the J gene lost 5 bases, with 7 bases spanning the gap. Germline CDR1 is MNHEY and CDR2 is SVGAGI. The CDR3 spans 13 residues. The CDR3 loop is CASSYQGHQPQHF. CDR3 coding DNA: TGTGCCAGCAGTTACCAGGGGCATCAGCCCCAGCATTTT.

The chain has TRBV19 and TRBJ2-3; TRBD1 aligns across 8 bases. The CDR3 covers 15 residues. Germline V gives CDR1 LNHDA, CDR2 SQIVND (reference sequence). The V segment lost 0 bases and the J segment 6 bases; nucleotides outside the gene matches: 5. The DNA of the CDR3 is TGTGCCAGTAGTATAGACCCAGGGACAGGTGATACGCAGTATTTT. This translates into CASSIDPGTGDTQYF.

The chain employs TRBV12-3 or TRBV12-4 and TRBJ1-1; D is undetermined. The ends were cut back, 3 bases at V and 4 bases at J, with 9 bases in the middle. This CDR3 has 13 amino acids. CDR3 nucleotide sequence: TGTGCCAGCAGTTTGGGTGAGGGCACTGAAGCTTTCTTT. This translates into CASSLGEGTEAFF.

The chain carries TRBV23-1 and TRBJ1-6; 10 bases line up with TRBD1. TRBV23-1 is identified as an open reading frame with a role that is uncertain. The CDR3 is 14 residues long. V was clipped by 6 bases and J by 10 bases; unmatched bases: 6. This CDR3 is CASSLGTGDSPLHF. In nucleotides, the CDR3 is TGCGCCAGCAGCCTGGGGACAGGGGACTCACCCCTCCACTTT.

V gene TRBV6-5 combines with J gene TRBJ1-2, with TRBD1 as a possible D gene (6 bases). The CDR3 runs 15 residues. V was shortened by 5 bases and J by 2 bases, with 15 bases between the two germline ends. Germline assignment: CDR1 MNHEY and CDR2 SVGAGI. CDR3 sequence reads: CASSRTTGRNYGYTF. The CDR3 nucleotides are TGTGCCAGCAGTCGAACGACAGGACGGAACTATGGCTACACCTTC.

V gene TRBV5-1 combines with J gene TRBJ2-1; 11 bases agree with TRBD2. Germline CDR1 is SGHRS and CDR2 is YFSETQ. Trimming at V came to 3 bases and at J to 4 bases, leaving 6 bases not matched to a gene. CDR3 length: 16 residues. This CDR3 reads CASSYTTSGSYNEQFF. Written as DNA, the CDR3 is TGCGCCAGCAGCTATACTACTAGCGGGAGTTACAATGAGCAGTTCTTC.

The CDR3 DNA reads TGCAGCGTTCCCAAGGGGCTCTCGGAGACCCAGTACTTC. It is translated as CSVPKGLSETQYF. V usage is TRBV29-1 and J usage is TRBJ2-5; possibly TRBD1 for D (5 bases). CDR1 SQVTM and CDR2 ANQGSEA come from the germline V gene. Trimming left V 5 bases short and J 5 bases short, with 15 bases between. This CDR3 has 13 amino acids.

The rearrangement links TRBV24-1 to TRBJ2-2; unclear D gene. This CDR3 spans 15 amino acids. Germline V gene sequence: CDR1 KGHDR, CDR2 SFDVKD. The ends were cut back, 3 bases at V and 8 bases at J, with 15 bases in the middle. The CDR3 region is CATSDPRLPRGELFF. The CDR3 coding sequence is TGTGCCACCAGTGATCCCCGACTGCCCCGGGGGGAGCTGTTTTTT.

V and J are TRBV20-1 and TRBJ2-7; the match to TRBD2 covers 10 bases. CDR1 DFQATT and CDR2 SNEGSKA come from the germline V gene (reference sequence). The CDR3 runs to 15 residues. J lost 0 bases, V lost 3 bases, and 5 bases had no gene match. For the CDR3, the DNA is TGCAGTGCTAGTAATAGCGGGAGGCTCTCCTACGAGCAGTACTTC. Translation: CSASNSGRLSYEQYF.

The V gene is TRBV11-1, the J gene TRBJ1-2; TRBD1 matches at 9 bases. V shed 7 bases and J 9 bases; nucleotides not matched to a gene: 12. Germline V gene lookup returns CDR1 SGHAT and CDR2 FQDESV (reference sequence). The CDR3 loop spans 14 amino acids. In DNA form, the CDR3 reads TGTGCCAGCACTTTCCGGGACAGGGCTCTTAGCTACACCTTC. It specifies CASTFRDRALSYTF.

V is TRBV5-6 and J is TRBJ2-7; D is undetermined. Germline V lookup: CDR1 SGHDT, CDR2 YYEEEE. The CDR3 sequence is 13 residues long. Trimming cost V 2 bases and J 2 bases, with 8 bases left between them. DNA of the CDR3: TGTGCCAGCAGCTTCACGGGTACCTACGAGCAGTACTTC. Translating it yields CASSFTGTYEQYF.

This chain joins TRBV24-1 and TRBJ1-2; D is perhaps TRBD1 (5 bases). Trimming removed 6 bases from V and 13 bases from J, with 14 bases in between. The CDR3 has 11 residues. Germline V CDR1 and CDR2: KGHDR, SFDVKD. The CDR3 DNA is TGTGCCACCAGTCAAGGGGCTGGATTCACCTTC. Translating gives CATSQGAGFTF.

This chain joins TRBV10-3 and TRBJ2-7; TRBD2 matches at 8 bases. This CDR3 contains 19 residues. Per the germline V gene, CDR1 is ENHRY and CDR2 is SYGVKD. With V trimmed by 0 bases and J by 0 bases, 13 bases remained unmatched. CDR3 in DNA: TGTGCCATCAGTGAGTCGACCCAAGCGGGAGTTCGGAACTCCTACGAGCAGTACTTC. It codes for CAISESTQAGVRNSYEQYF.

The V and J genes are TRBV11-2 and TRBJ2-7, with a weak D call TRBD1 (6 bases). The V end was cut by 1 base, the J end by 2 bases, with 12 bases between. The CDR3 covers 15 residues. Germline CDR1 and CDR2: SGHAT and FQNNGV. CDR3 bases: TGTGCCAGCAGCTTAGGCAGGGGAGTCACCTACGAGCAGTACTTC. Translating it yields CASSLGRGVTYEQYF.

At least ten counts were recorded for this clone. This rearrangement joins TRBV7-2 to TRBJ2-7, with 8 positions matching TRBD1. Germline trimming cut 5 bases from V and 4 bases from J; bases unmatched to any gene: 7. Germline lookup yields CDR1 SGHTA and CDR2 FQGNSA. This CDR3 comprises 14 residues. CDR3 DNA: TGTGCCAGCAGCCGGGACAGGCGAGAATACGAGCAGTACTTC. Its translation is CASSRDRREYEQYF.

This rearrangement joins TRBV29-1 to TRBJ2-2; 7 bases map to TRBD1. This CDR3 has 14 residues. Germline assignment: CDR1 SQVTM and CDR2 ANQGSEA. Trimming removed 7 bases from V and 4 bases from J; junction bases left unmatched: 9. DNA for the CDR3: TGCAGCGCTGAGGGACAGCCAGCCACCGGGGAGCTGTTTTTT. As protein: CSAEGQPATGELFF.

The V gene is TRBV7-2, the J gene TRBJ2-7; 7 nucleotides match TRBD1. CDR1 and CDR2 from the germline V gene are SGHTA and FQGNSA. V gave up 4 bases and J gave up 2 bases; unmatched junction bases: 8. This CDR3 contains 15 residues. The CDR3 region has the DNA TGTGCCAGCAGCTCGCCCGGGACAGCCACCTACGAGCAGTACTTC. Residues: CASSSPGTATYEQYF.

The rearrangement links TRBV5-6 to TRBJ1-1; TRBD1 matches at 10 bases. The V gene end was trimmed by 4 bases and the J gene end by 3 bases; junction bases not matched to a gene: 6. This CDR3 has 15 residues. The germline CDR1 and CDR2 sequences are SGHDT and YYEEEE. CDR3: CASSILGQGDTEAFF. The CDR3 DNA reads TGTGCCAGCAGCATACTTGGACAGGGGGACACTGAAGCTTTCTTT. Combining the CDR3 with reference TRBV5-6 and TRBJ1-1 gives the whole variable domain DAGVTQSPTHLIKTRGQQVTLRCSPKSGHDTVSWYQQALGQGPQFIFQYYEEEERQRGNFPDRFSGHQFPNYSSELNVNALLLGDSALYLCASSILGQGDTEAFFGQGTRLTVV.

The chain combines TRBV13 with TRBJ2-5; 11 nucleotides align to TRBD1. This CDR3 contains 15 residues. J gave up 4 bases and V 5 bases, and 6 bases lay outside the gene matches. Germline V gene sequence: CDR1 PRHDT, CDR2 FYEKMQ (reference sequence). CDR3 amino acids: CASSLRTGGRETQYF. CDR3 in DNA: TGTGCCAGCAGCCTTCGGACAGGGGGCAGAGAGACCCAGTACTTC.

V usage is TRBV7-6 and J usage is TRBJ2-7, with D tentatively TRBD1 (6 bases). CDR1 is SGHVS, CDR2 FNYEAQ, per germline. CDR3 length equals 15 residues. The V end was cut by 6 bases, the J end by 0 bases, with 15 bases between. The DNA of the CDR3 is TGTGCCAGCAGTCCGGGACACCCGATCTCCTACGAGCAGTACTTC. It is translated as CASSPGHPISYEQYF. The whole variable domain, filled in from reference TRBV7-6 and TRBJ2-7, reads GAGVSQSPRYKVTKRGQDVALRCDPISGHVSLYWYRQALGQGPEFLTYFNYEAQQDKSGLPNDRFSAERPEGSISTLTIQRTEQRDSAMYRCASSPGHPISYEQYFGPGTRLTVT.

The chain is built from TRBV12-3 or TRBV12-4 and TRBJ2-7; D is unclear. V was clipped by 7 bases and J by 10 bases, with 20 bases between them. The CDR3 loop spans 13 amino acids. In nucleotides, the CDR3 is TGTGCCAGCACCTTAAGAGGTTCGAGAGAACAGTACTTC. Translation gives CASTLRGSREQYF.

This rearrangement joins TRBV12-3 or TRBV12-4 to TRBJ2-2; no clear D gene. Between the trimmed V and J ends, which lost 1 base and 6 bases, there was a span of 6 bases. CDR3 size: 13 residues. The CDR3 loop reads CASSLGGAGELFF. The CDR3 region has the DNA TGTGCCAGCAGTTTAGGTGGAGCCGGGGAGCTGTTTTTT.

The chain is built from TRBV7-2 and TRBJ2-7; possibly TRBD1 for D (6 bases). The CDR3 runs to 16 residues. With 1 base removed from V and 1 base from J, the gap between germline ends came to 14 bases. Germline values: CDR1 SGHTA, CDR2 FQGNSA. The DNA of the CDR3 is TGTGCCAGCAGCTTAGTTAGCAGGGGAATATCCTACGAGCAGTACTTC. Its translation is CASSLVSRGISYEQYF.

This chain uses TRBV3-1 (or the pseudogene TRBV3-2) with TRBJ2-1, with 10 bases identical to TRBD2. The germline V gene has CDR1 LGHDT and CDR2 YNNKEL (reference sequence). V was pared by 4 bases and J by 5 bases, with 5 bases of the junction left unmatched. The CDR3 loop spans 15 amino acids. The CDR3 loop reads CASSLPSGRHNEQFF. CDR3 bases: TGTGCCAGCAGCCTCCCTAGCGGGAGACACAATGAGCAGTTCTTC.

The CDR3 protein is CASSVGTSGSGSETQYF. DNA for the CDR3: TGTGCCAGCAGCGTGGGGACTAGCGGAAGTGGGTCAGAGACCCAGTACTTC. The chain links TRBV9 to TRBJ2-5; 11 bases map to TRBD2. Germline CDR1 SGDLS, CDR2 YYNGEE. The CDR3 contains 17 residues. Trimming removed 2 bases from V and 4 bases from J; junction bases left unmatched: 10.

The gene calls are TRBV29-1 and TRBJ2-5; tentative D call: TRBD2 (6 bases). Looked up from germline, CDR1 is SQVTM and CDR2 is ANQGSEA. V lost 6 bases and J 6 bases, leaving 17 bases between the germline ends. CDR3 length equals 13 residues. The CDR3 loop is CSVANMGGKTQYF. CDR3 sequence (DNA): TGCAGCGTCGCTAATATGGGGGGAAAGACCCAGTACTTC.

J is TRBJ2-7 and V is TRBV19; 9 nucleotides line up with TRBD1. CDR3 size: 14 residues. Germline loops: CDR1 LNHDA, CDR2 SQIVND (reference sequence). Trimming cost V 4 bases and J 7 bases; bases outside gene matches: 8. The DNA for the CDR3 is TGTGCCAGTAGTACACAGGGGGCCAAGAGAGAGCAGTACTTC. This sequence encodes CASSTQGAKREQYF.